Presented here are 14 T cell receptor beta chains from one specimen sequenced in a study of T cell repertoires in cytomegalovirus infection. TCRdb redid the calling of the reads with MiXCR, one entry per CDR3 protein. The data show nearly 450,000 distinct CDR3 sequences, 31% seen once. Source material: PBMCs. Every receptor here comes from a human donor in good health (CMV status not recorded). Some clones in this sample may be carry-over from other donors' samples.

Turning to this clonotype: Lacking the conserved final phenylalanine or tryptophan, this CDR3 likely reflects a read error. This CDR3 reads CASSQDAGNNEQFL. The CDR3 DNA is TGTGCCAGCAGCCAAGACGCGGGAAACAATGAGCAGTTCTTA. The rearrangement uses TRBV4-1 and TRBJ2-1; maybe TRBD2 (6 bases). The CDR3 spans 14 residues. Germline CDR1 and CDR2: MGHRA and YSYEKL.

For this clonotype: Because the CDR3's place on the DNA is in doubt, the DNA is left out and the CDR3 is given as listed by TCRdb. CDR3: CASSSSGSYRGKFTEAFF. This chain links TRBV6-5 with TRBJ1-1; TRBD1 reflects the table's D call only, with no check against the DNA. Including both end residues, the CDR3 is 18 amino acids long. Germline assignment: CDR1 MNHEY and CDR2 SVGAGI.

This clonotype came up a few times. The chain is built from TRBV7-9 and TRBJ1-4, with D perhaps matching TRBD1 (6 bases). The CDR3 spans 15 residues. Germline V CDR1 and CDR2: SEHNR, FQNEAQ (reference sequence). Trimming cost V 5 bases and J 5 bases, with 15 bases left between them. CDR3 nucleotides: TGTGCCAGCAGCCTCCATCAGGGGACAAATGAAAAACTGTTTTTT. It encodes CASSLHQGTNEKLFF.

This clonotype came up many times. The chain uses TRBV7-2 and TRBJ2-7; 7 bases are a match to TRBD1. V shed 3 bases, J shed 12 bases, and the junction held 17 bases outside the gene matches. Germline V gene lookup returns CDR1 SGHTA and CDR2 FQGNSA. There are 15 residues in the CDR3. In nucleotides, the CDR3 is TGTGCCAGCAGCTTTAAAAACCGGGACAGACCTGAGGGGTACTTC. Translated: CASSFKNRDRPEGYF.

With regard to this clonotype: A much larger clone differs from this one at a single base, so this may be a read error. V and J are TRBV12-3 or TRBV12-4 and TRBJ1-2; maybe TRBD1 (5 bases). The CDR3 has 14 residues. V was shortened by 1 base and J by 8 bases, with 14 bases between the two germline ends. This CDR3 is CASSLEGTVRGYTF. The CDR3 DNA reads as TGTGCCAGCAGTTTAGAGGGGACTGTCCGCGGCTACACCTTC.

The chain is built from TRBV27 and TRBJ2-5, with D possibly being TRBD1 (5 bases). The CDR3 runs to 18 residues. Germline V gene lookup returns CDR1 MNHEY and CDR2 SMNVEV (reference sequence). Deletions cut 2 bases from V and 4 bases from J, with 23 bases between. For the CDR3, the DNA is TGTGCCAGCAGTTTACGTTCCCCACAGGTTTTGATGGGAGAGACCCAGTACTTC. Translated, it gives CASSLRSPQVLMGETQYF.

The rearrangement links TRBV12-3 or TRBV12-4 to TRBJ1-2; D remains unclear. V dropped 6 bases and J dropped 0 bases, with 11 bases sitting between them. The CDR3 contains 14 residues. DNA for the CDR3: TGTGCCAGCAGCCGGGAGTCCGCTAACTATGGCTACACCTTC. Protein product: CASSRESANYGYTF.

With regard to this clonotype: This sequence may be a read error, since a much larger clone differs from it by one base. No conserved phenylalanine or tryptophan is present at the end of the CDR3, so a read error is the likely explanation. V and J are TRBV7-8 and TRBJ1-1, with unresolved D. V was cut by 5 bases and J by 4 bases, with 20 bases left in between. Germline V CDR1 and CDR2: SGHVS, FQNEAQ. The CDR3 runs to 16 residues. DNA of the CDR3: TGTGCCAGCAGCCACTCTAGGCGGGGAAAGGGCACTGAAGCTTTCTTG. The encoded protein is CASSHSRRGKGTEAFL.

The gene calls are TRBV2 and TRBJ1-5, with 7 bases aligning to TRBD1. CDR1 is SNHLY and CDR2 is FYNNEI in the germline V gene. V was clipped by 4 bases and J by 3 bases; unmatched bases: 9. This CDR3 has 16 residues. The CDR3: CASSATSGTANQPQHF. In nucleotides, the CDR3 is TGTGCCAGCAGTGCAACTTCCGGGACAGCCAATCAGCCCCAGCATTTT. The whole variable domain, remainder taken from reference TRBV2 and TRBJ1-5, is EPEVTQTPSHQVTQMGQEVILRCVPISNHLYFYWYRQILGQKVEFLVSFYNNEISEKSEIFDDQFSVERPDGSNFTLKIRSTKLEDSAMYFCASSATSGTANQPQHFGDGTRLSIL.

This chain links TRBV6-6 with TRBJ2-2; a weak D match, TRBD1 (6 bases). Germline CDR1 is MNHNY and CDR2 is SVGAGI (reference sequence). The CDR3 covers 15 residues. V lost 2 bases, J lost 7 bases, and 14 bases lay in between. DNA of the CDR3: TGTGCCAGCAGTTACCGACCAGGGGACGTCGGGGAGCTGTTTTTT. It translates to CASSYRPGDVGELFF.

In this sample, this clonotype turned up a few times. One end of the junction is discordant with germline, which a read error may explain. The CDR3, as DNA: TGTGCCAGCAGTTACTCGGAGCTCGGGTTGCGTGCGTTT. Translating it yields CASSYSELGLRAF. The chain links TRBV6-5 to TRBJ2-3; D is undetermined. CDR1 MNHEY and CDR2 SVGAGI come from the germline V gene. CDR3 length equals 13 residues.

For this clonotype: A much larger clone lies a single base off, so this may be a read error. The rearrangement uses TRBV7-2 and TRBJ1-1, with no clear D. This CDR3 has 15 amino acids. The germline V gene encodes CDR1 SGHTA and CDR2 FQGNSA. The CDR3 sequence is CARSFDPVKNTEAFF. Here the CDR3 DNA reads TGTGCCAGAAGCTTTGACCCGGTTAAGAACACTGAAGCTTTCTTT.

In this sample, this clonotype turned up many times. V gene TRBV28 combines with J gene TRBJ1-5; D possibly corresponds to TRBD1 (6 bases). The CDR3 runs to 16 residues. The V end was cut by 1 base, the J end by 5 bases, with 15 bases between. Germline CDR1 and CDR2: MDHEN and SYDVKM. The chain's CDR3 is CASSLSGQGYHQPQHF. DNA of the CDR3: TGTGCCAGCAGTTTATCCGGGCAGGGGTACCATCAGCCCCAGCATTTT.

The J gene is TRBJ2-7, the V gene TRBV11-2; TRBD1 agrees at 8 bases. Germline V gives CDR1 SGHAT, CDR2 FQNNGV. With V trimmed by 1 base and J by 2 bases, 7 bases remained unmatched. There are 16 residues in the CDR3. The CDR3 protein is CASSLGWAGGTYEQYF. In DNA, the CDR3 is TGTGCCAGCAGCTTAGGGTGGGCAGGGGGCACCTACGAGCAGTACTTC. The full variable domain, its missing parts supplied by reference TRBV11-2 and TRBJ2-7, is EAGVAQSPRYKIIEKRQSVAFWCNPISGHATLYWYQQILGQGPKLLIQFQNNGVVDDSQLPKDRFSAERLKGVDSTLKIQPAKLEDSAVYLCASSLGWAGGTYEQYFGPGTRLTVT.